These 30 T cell receptor beta chains were sequenced from one sample in a study of T cell responses to AZD1222 COVID-19 vaccine. Measured with immunoSEQ multiplex PCR; TCRdb has only the in-frame clones, and not every one. The sample contains about 100,000 clones, nearly 90% of which appear only once. The specimen was peripheral blood, collected on day 0 of AZD1222 vaccination. All receptors come from an adult in good health.

The chain has TRBV3-1 (or the pseudogene TRBV3-2) and TRBJ2-5; a possible D gene is TRBD2 (7 bases). Trimming left V 1 base short and J 5 bases short, with 17 bases between. The CDR3 extends over 16 amino acids. Germline-derived CDR1 and CDR2 are LGHDT and YNNKEL (reference sequence). The CDR3 DNA sequence: TGTGCCAGCAGCCAAGTATTAGTGGGGGGGCACGAGACCCAGTACTTC. This codes for CASSQVLVGGHETQYF.

This chain joins TRBV5-1 and TRBJ1-1; D is undetermined. V was clipped by 0 bases and J by 0 bases, with 3 bases between them. Germline V gives CDR1 SGHRS, CDR2 YFSETQ. The CDR3 runs 13 residues. CDR3 nucleotide sequence: TGCGCCAGCAGCTTGGGCCTGAACACTGAAGCTTTCTTT. Residues: CASSLGLNTEAFF.

V and J are TRBV19 and TRBJ1-1; 8 bases fit TRBD1. The CDR3 runs 12 residues. In germline, CDR1 is LNHDA, CDR2 SQIVND (reference sequence). The V and J ends lost 5 bases and 13 bases, in that order; junction bases with no gene match: 9. The CDR3 nucleotides are TGTGCCAGTAGTGTCGGACAGGGCAAGCTTTTCTTT. The encoded protein is CASSVGQGKLFF. The entire variable domain, with the rest obtained from reference TRBV19 and TRBJ1-1, is as follows: DGGITQSPKYLFRKEGQNVTLSCEQNLNHDAMYWYRQDPGQGLRLIYYSQIVNDFQKGDIAEGYSVSREKKESFPLTVTSAQKNPTAFYLCASSVGQGKLFFGQGTRLTVV.

This clone was observed a single time. The chain employs TRBV3-1 (or the pseudogene TRBV3-2) and TRBJ1-6; D unresolved. The CDR3 has 15 amino acids. The V gene's germline CDR1 is LGHDT and CDR2 YNNKEL (reference sequence). The V gene lost 0 bases and the J gene lost 10 bases, with 13 bases spanning the gap. The DNA for the CDR3 is TGTGCCAGCAGCCAAGATGGTCTCTCGGGATCACCCCTCCACTTT. It yields the protein CASSQDGLSGSPLHF.

The genes are TRBV28 and TRBJ1-2; TRBD1 aligns across 12 bases. Germline V lookup: CDR1 MDHEN, CDR2 SYDVKM. J was trimmed by 8 bases and V by 6 bases; bases with no gene match: 10. This CDR3 has 15 amino acids. CDR3 DNA: TGTGCCAGCAGCCAAGGGACAGGGGGCGTCAGGGGCTACACCTTC. It translates to CASSQGTGGVRGYTF.

As regards this clone: A junction end diverges from the germline sequence, so it may reflect a read error. The chain recombines TRBV7-7 with TRBJ1-4; maybe TRBD1 (5 bases). Germline V gene sequence: CDR1 SSHAT, CDR2 FNYEAQ (reference sequence). The length of the CDR3 is 15 residues. The CDR3 nucleotides read TGTGCTAGCAGCTTAGAGCAGGGCACTAATGAAAAACTGTTTTTT. Amino acids: CASSLEQGTNEKLFF.

This chain joins TRBV18 and TRBJ2-2; possible D gene TRBD2, 5 bases. V shed 8 bases and J shed 2 bases, with 12 bases lying between them. CDR3 length equals 14 residues. Germline V gene data show CDR1 as KGHSH and CDR2 as LQKENI. CDR3 amino acids: CASAASLNTGELFF. The CDR3 DNA sequence: TGTGCCAGCGCCGCTAGCCTCAACACCGGGGAGCTGTTTTTT.

The CDR3 protein is CASTRQGAWQETQYF. The DNA for the CDR3 is TGTGCCAGCACCAGACAGGGGGCATGGCAAGAGACCCAGTACTTC. This chain uses TRBV28 with TRBJ2-5; 10 bases match TRBD1. This CDR3 region has 15 residues. The V gene end was trimmed by 7 bases and the J gene end by 2 bases; junction bases not matched to a gene: 7. Germline V gene sequence: CDR1 MDHEN, CDR2 SYDVKM.

This clone was found once. CDR3 in amino acids: CASSLSGGTEAFF. CDR3 in DNA: TGTGCCAGCAGCTTGTCTGGGGGAACTGAAGCTTTCTTT. This chain joins TRBV7-9 and TRBJ1-1; D perhaps matches TRBD1 (5 bases). Trimming cost V 3 bases and J 5 bases, with 10 bases left between them. CDR1 is SEHNR, CDR2 FQNEAQ, per germline (reference sequence). The CDR3 length is 13 residues.

The chain is built from TRBV6-5 and TRBJ1-2, with TRBD1 matching over 10 bases. CDR3 length equals 15 residues. Trimming took 7 bases from V and 0 from J; bases not matched to a gene: 5. Germline V CDR1 and CDR2: MNHEY, SVGAGI. The CDR3, as DNA: TGTGCCAGCACCACCGGGACAGGGGCTAACTATGGCTACACCTTC. This sequence encodes CASTTGTGANYGYTF.

The V and J genes are TRBV27 and TRBJ2-7; 13 nucleotides agree with TRBD2. V dropped 6 bases and J dropped 3; count of bases not matched to a gene: 5. Germline V gene lookup returns CDR1 MNHEY and CDR2 SMNVEV (reference sequence). There are 15 residues in the CDR3. CDR3 loop: CASSGTSGTFYEQYF. Written as DNA, the CDR3 is TGTGCCAGCAGCGGGACTAGCGGGACCTTCTACGAGCAGTACTTC.

This sequence joins TRBV7-8 and TRBJ1-3; 8 positions match TRBD1. Per germline, CDR1 SGHVS and CDR2 FQNEAQ. The CDR3 has 17 residues. Trimming at V came to 2 bases and at J to 4 bases, leaving 10 bases not matched to a gene. The CDR3 sequence: CASSLSIRTGKGNTIYF. The DNA for the CDR3 is TGTGCCAGCAGCTTATCTATCAGGACAGGGAAAGGAAACACCATATATTTT.

This clone was seen just once. This sequence joins TRBV5-1 and TRBJ2-2; D remains ambiguous. CDR3 length equals 14 residues. Per the germline V gene, CDR1 is SGHRS and CDR2 is YFSETQ. V lost 0 bases and J lost 4, with 7 bases in between. The CDR3 DNA reads as TGCGCCAGCAGCTTGGTACAGAGCACCGGGGAGCTGTTTTTT. Translating gives CASSLVQSTGELFF.

A few counts support this clone. This chain uses TRBV10-3 with TRBJ2-7, with no clear D. CDR1 and CDR2 from the germline V gene are ENHRY and SYGVKD. CDR3 length: 11 amino acids. The V and J ends lost 6 bases and 3 bases respectively, with 6 bases between them. CDR3 sequence reads: CAISSFYEQYF. The CDR3 region has the DNA TGTGCCATCAGCTCCTTCTACGAGCAGTACTTC.

This clone was seen a single time. This chain links TRBV6-2 or TRBV6-3 with TRBJ1-1; D unresolved. This CDR3 region has 14 residues. Trimming took off 0 bases at V and 1 base at J, with 6 bases between the two ends. The germline V gene has CDR1 MNHEY and CDR2 SVGEGT. CDR3 in DNA: TGTGCCAGCAGTTACTCGAATGGGAACACTGAAGCTTTCTTT. As protein: CASSYSNGNTEAFF.

As for this clone: Compared with germline, one end of the junction differs, possibly owing to a read error. The chain combines TRBV7-7 with TRBJ2-7, with no clear D. The germline V gene has CDR1 SSHAT and CDR2 FNYEAQ (reference sequence). The CDR3 length is 15 residues. This CDR3 is CASSPDPTSSYEQYF. In nucleotides, the CDR3 is TGTGCTAGCAGCCCGGACCCCACGAGCTCCTACGAGCAGTACTTC.

The chain carries TRBV7-8 and TRBJ2-1; 7 bases agree with TRBD2. Trimming removed 5 bases from V and 3 bases from J; junction bases left unmatched: 7. The CDR3 consists of 15 residues. CDR1 is SGHVS and CDR2 is FQNEAQ in the germline V gene. In DNA, the CDR3 is TGTGCCAGCAGCCCAAATTGGGGGGGCTACAATGAGCAGTTCTTC. Protein sequence: CASSPNWGGYNEQFF.

The chain has TRBV6-2 or TRBV6-3 and TRBJ1-5, with 8 positions matching TRBD1. Trimming cost V 0 bases and J 0 bases; bases outside gene matches: 10. The CDR3 has 19 residues. Germline assignment: CDR1 MNHEY and CDR2 SVGEGT. CDR3 amino acids: CASSYSRDRPLYSNQPQHF. The CDR3 DNA sequence: TGTGCCAGCAGTTACTCGCGGGACAGGCCCCTTTATAGCAATCAGCCCCAGCATTTT.

This sequence joins TRBV7-3 and TRBJ1-1; 8 bases fit TRBD1. V gave up 8 bases and J gave up 4 bases; unmatched junction bases: 6. This CDR3 comprises 13 residues. Germline V CDR1 and CDR2: SGHTA, FQGTGA. CDR3 sequence (DNA): TGTGCCAGCGGGGCAGGGGGCAGCACTGAAGCTTTCTTT. It encodes CASGAGGSTEAFF.

The chain has TRBV7-2 and TRBJ1-3; D possibly corresponds to TRBD1 (5 bases). Germline values: CDR1 SGHTA, CDR2 FQGNSA. There are 15 residues in the CDR3. Trimming pared 6 bases from V and 1 base from J, leaving 13 bases between. The CDR3 sequence is CASSAGRGSGNTIYF. DNA for the CDR3: TGTGCCAGCAGTGCAGGGAGGGGATCTGGAAACACCATATATTTT. Together with reference TRBV7-2 and TRBJ1-3, the CDR3 gives the full variable domain: GAGVSQSPSNKVTEKGKDVELRCDPISGHTALYWYRQSLGQGLEFLIYFQGNSAPDKSGLPSDRFSAERTGGSVSTLTIQRTQQEDSAVYLCASSAGRGSGNTIYFGEGSWLTVV.

This chain joins TRBV6-5 and TRBJ1-3; D gene ambiguous. The V end was cut by 7 bases, the J end by 5 bases, with 9 bases between. Germline loops: CDR1 MNHEY, CDR2 SVGAGI. The CDR3 totals 12 residues. The CDR3 region has the DNA TGTGCCAGCACCCTGGAGAGAAACACCATATATTTT. Its translation: CASTLERNTIYF.

V gene TRBV5-1 combines with J gene TRBJ2-3, with 7 positions matching TRBD1. V lost 3 bases and J lost 1; bases outside the gene matches: 8. This CDR3 has 16 residues. Germline values: CDR1 SGHRS, CDR2 YFSETQ. The CDR3 spells CASSSLTGVGTDTQYF. For the CDR3, the DNA is TGCGCCAGCAGCTCCTTAACAGGGGTCGGCACAGATACGCAGTATTTT.

The chain couples TRBV4-3 to TRBJ1-6; D is possibly TRBD1 (5 bases). Germline CDR1 LGHNA, CDR2 YSLEER. The germline V and J ends were trimmed by 1 base and 3 bases, with 10 bases remaining between them. The CDR3 totals 16 residues. The CDR3 loop is CASSQGGIDYNSPLHF. DNA for the CDR3: TGCGCCAGCAGCCAAGGGGGGATTGACTATAATTCACCCCTCCACTTT.

The chain employs TRBV5-6 and TRBJ2-7; TRBD1 might be the D (5 bases). Trimming left V 4 bases short and J 6 bases short, with 17 bases between. Germline V gene lookup returns CDR1 SGHDT and CDR2 YYEEEE. The CDR3 is made up of 14 amino acids. The chain's CDR3 is CASSPGGHRGEQYF. The CDR3 DNA follows: TGTGCCAGCAGCCCGGGCGGCCATAGGGGCGAGCAGTACTTC.

The chain employs TRBV2 and TRBJ1-2; no clear D. V lost 3 bases and J lost 2, with 13 bases in between. The CDR3 loop spans 15 amino acids. Germline CDR1 reads SNHLY; CDR2 reads FYNNEI. CDR3 region: CASSDGSYLNYGYTF. CDR3 nucleotides: TGTGCCAGCAGTGATGGTTCGTACTTAAACTATGGCTACACCTTC.

The rearrangement links TRBV4-1 to TRBJ2-4, with a tentative D call TRBD1 (6 bases). Trimming removed 0 bases from V and 3 bases from J, with 24 bases in between. The CDR3 is 20 amino acids. From germline, CDR1 is MGHRA and CDR2 YSYEKL. CDR3 amino acids: CASSQDWARGPNPIKNIQYF. The CDR3 DNA reads as TGCGCCAGCAGCCAAGATTGGGCCAGGGGACCCAATCCCATCAAAAACATTCAGTACTTC.

This clone was observed a single time. The chain uses TRBV12-3 or TRBV12-4 and TRBJ1-1; 7 bases line up with TRBD1. The CDR3 consists of 13 residues. V shed 3 bases and J 4 bases; nucleotides not matched to a gene: 2. CDR3 in amino acids: CASSFGTVTEAFF. As DNA, the CDR3 is TGTGCCAGCAGTTTCGGGACAGTCACTGAAGCTTTCTTT.

This clone occurred a few times. This chain uses TRBV19 with TRBJ1-2; unclear D gene. The CDR3 covers 13 residues. The germline V gene has CDR1 LNHDA and CDR2 SQIVND (reference sequence). The V end was cut by 5 bases, the J end by 3 bases, with 10 bases between. CDR3 in DNA: TGTGCCAGTAGTTCCGGGTTTTACTATGGCTACACCTTC. Its translation is CASSSGFYYGYTF.

The chain has TRBV6-4 and TRBJ2-1; D perhaps matches TRBD1 (5 bases). CDR1 is MRHNA and CDR2 is SNTAGT in the germline V gene. Trimming took 7 bases from V and 2 from J, leaving 12 bases between them. The CDR3 is made up of 14 amino acids. The chain's CDR3 is CASKKSGTYNEQFF. CDR3 nucleotide sequence: TGTGCCAGCAAAAAGTCAGGGACCTACAATGAGCAGTTCTTC.

The chain links TRBV7-4 to TRBJ1-5; D call uncertain. V was clipped by 6 bases and J by 2 bases, with 11 bases between them. CDR1 is SGHVT and CDR2 is SQSDAQ in the germline V gene. CDR3 length: 14 amino acids. The CDR3 reads CASRPFGGNQPQHF. The CDR3 DNA follows: TGTGCCAGCAGACCCTTTGGGGGCAATCAGCCCCAGCATTTT.